The source of this T cell receptor (beta chain) is a study of OX40 agonist ivuxolimab in advanced cancers. Produced via immunoSEQ multiplex PCR; TCRdb's table is partial and in-frame only. Among roughly 88,000 clones listed, 80% to 90% were seen once. Sample: CD4+ or CD8+ T cells sorted from blood, taken in a trial of the OX40 agonist ivuxolimab. The clonotype comes from an adult with an advanced solid tumor such as melanoma, head and neck, liver or kidney cancer.

CDR3 in DNA: TGTGCCACCAGCGCCCGACAGGGTTTCGATGAGCAGTTCTTC. Its protein is CATSARQGFDEQFF. The chain is built from TRBV15 and TRBJ2-1, with 7 bases that match TRBD1. CDR1 and CDR2 from the germline V gene are LNHNV and YYDKDF (reference sequence). The V gene end was trimmed by 5 bases and the J gene end by 8 bases; junction bases not matched to a gene: 9. The CDR3 runs to 14 residues.